The T cell receptor (beta chain) described here comes from a study of OX40 agonist ivuxolimab in advanced cancers. Sequencing was performed with immunoSEQ multiplex PCR; in TCRdb, only in-frame clones are kept and a portion is missing. The repertoire holds tens of thousands of clones, with around four fifths as singletons. Germline V gene data show CDR1 as SGHTA and CDR2 as FQGNSA. J gave up 5 bases and V 4 bases, and 9 bases lay outside the gene matches. This CDR3 spans 16 amino acids. The sequence came from an adult with an advanced solid tumor such as melanoma, head and neck, liver or kidney cancer. The rearrangement uses TRBV7-2 and TRBJ2-1; 9 nucleotides line up with TRBD2. The source was CD4+ or CD8+ T cells sorted from blood, collected in a trial of the OX40 agonist ivuxolimab. The CDR3 loop reads CASSYPTASGNNEQFF. CDR3 sequence (DNA): TGTGCCAGCAGCTATCCTACGGCTAGCGGGAACAATGAGCAGTTCTTC.